Reported below is one T cell receptor beta chain. The data are from a study of blood T cell repertoires in COVID-19. Overall study context: Samples of COVID-19 (acute and convalescent) were obtained from the United States, Italy and Spain. Sample material is recorded as cDNA or gDNA derived from T cells, B-cell-depleted T cells, or PBMCs.

Germline V gene lookup returns CDR1 SGHNT and CDR2 YYREEE (reference sequence). V was clipped by 6 bases and J by 3 bases, with 12 bases between them. This CDR3 region has 13 residues. Study processing details: The assay estimated nucleated cells by amplifying reference gene primers. Clones were read by immunoSEQ multiplex PCR, and TCRdb kept only the in-frame ones, dropping some. The D gene and trimming were derived from the DNA, and the V and J assignments and clone size from that table. This table has roughly 72,000 clones, 79% appearing once. The clonotype was recovered from a woman over 75 with active or convalescent COVID-19. The source material was peripheral blood. V and J are TRBV5-4 and TRBJ1-1; D remains ambiguous. CDR3 sequence (DNA): TGTGCCAGCAAACAGCGGCTTGACACTGAAGCTTTCTTT. Its protein is CASKQRLDTEAFF.